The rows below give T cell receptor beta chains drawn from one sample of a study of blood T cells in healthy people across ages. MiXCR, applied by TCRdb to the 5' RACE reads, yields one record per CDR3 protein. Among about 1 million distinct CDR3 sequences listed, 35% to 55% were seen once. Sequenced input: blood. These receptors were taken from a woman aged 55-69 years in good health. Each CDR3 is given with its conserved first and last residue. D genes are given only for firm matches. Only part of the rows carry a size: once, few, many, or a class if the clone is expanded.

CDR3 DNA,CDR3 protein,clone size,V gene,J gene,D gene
TGCGCCAGCAGCTTGGAGGGGGGTATCCCTGAAGCTTTCTTT,CASSLEGGIPEAFF,few,TRBV5-1,TRBJ1-1,NA
TGTGCCACCAGCAGAGATCAGAGGACAAGAGAGACCCAGTACTTC,CATSRDQRTRETQYF,many,TRBV15,TRBJ2-5,NA
TGTGCCAACAGCTCTGGACAGGGTGTGAGGGAGACCCAGTACTTC,CANSSGQGVRETQYF,NA,TRBV11-2,TRBJ2-5,TRBD1
TGTGCCACCTCCGGGACAGGTTATGCAGATACGCAGTATTTT,CATSGTGYADTQYF,few,TRBV21-1,TRBJ2-3,NA
TGCAGTGGGCTCGTCTTAAAATCTGGGGCCAACGTCCTGACTTTC,CSGLVLKSGANVLTF,NA,TRBV20-1,TRBJ2-6,NA
TGTGCCAGCAGCTTAGTGGTGGCAGGGGGCGGGGAGCAGTTCTTC,CASSLVVAGGGEQFF,NA,TRBV7-2,TRBJ2-1,TRBD1
TGCAGTGCGGAGGGACAGGCGAGGTACGAGCAGTACTTC,CSAEGQARYEQYF,NA,TRBV20-1,TRBJ2-7,TRBD1
TGTGCCAGCAGTTACCGTACTAGCGGGCCCCCCTACGAGCAGTACTTC,CASSYRTSGPPYEQYF,NA,TRBV6-5,TRBJ2-7,TRBD2
TGCGCCAGCAGCCGAGGAAGGGGCAGTGAAGCTTTCTTT,CASSRGRGSEAFF,NA,TRBV5-1,TRBJ1-1,NA
TGTGCCAGCAGCTTGTTCGTTATGCAGGTGGGCAATGAGCAGTTCTTC,CASSLFVMQVGNEQFF,many,TRBV7-2,TRBJ2-1,NA
TGTGCCACCAGCCTGAGGACAGCAAACTACGAGCAGTACTTC,CATSLRTANYEQYF,NA,TRBV15,TRBJ2-7,NA
TGTGCCAGCAGCTTCGGGACTAGCGATAATGAGCAGTACTTC,CASSFGTSDNEQYF,NA,TRBV7-9,TRBJ2-7,TRBD2
TGCAGTGCTAGAGATGTGAGAGGGAATCGTCCCTACGGGCAGTACTTC,CSARDVRGNRPYGQYF,NA,TRBV20-1,TRBJ2-5,NA
TGCAGCGTTGGACAGGAACGGCGCGAGCAGTACTTC,CSVGQERREQYF,NA,TRBV29-1,TRBJ2-7,NA
TGTGCCAGCAGTTCGATGGGCGGGGGAAGTTACAATGAGCAGTTCTTC,CASSSMGGGSYNEQFF,NA,TRBV6-4,TRBJ2-1,TRBD2
TGTGCCACCAGTGATTCACATCAGGGGGCCGAGCAGTACTTC,CATSDSHQGAEQYF,NA,TRBV24-1,TRBJ2-7,TRBD1
TGTGCCAGCAGCCAAGGTCCCGACTACCCGTACGAGCAGTACTTC,CASSQGPDYPYEQYF,NA,TRBV3-1,TRBJ2-7,NA
TGTGCCAGCAGCGTAGGAGGTGGACCCCTCCACTTT,CASSVGGGPLHF,NA,TRBV9,TRBJ1-6,NA
TGTGCCAACAGCTCCCCAGGGGATGGGACCCAGTACTTC,CANSSPGDGTQYF,NA,TRBV7-6,TRBJ2-5,NA
TGTGCCAGCAGAACCCAGTCAGGGATAGGTGAAAAACTGTTTTTT,CASRTQSGIGEKLFF,NA,TRBV7-2,TRBJ1-4,NA
TGTGCCAGCAGTCGCGGCGGATCCGGTCAGCCCCAGCATTTT,CASSRGGSGQPQHF,NA,TRBV12-3/TRBV12-4,TRBJ1-5,NA
TGTGCCAGCAGCGTAGCCGACCTCACAGATACGCAGTATTTT,CASSVADLTDTQYF,few,TRBV9,TRBJ2-3,NA
TGCAGCGCTCTCTTTGGGGGGGGCTCTGGGGCCAACGTCCTGACTTTC,CSALFGGGSGANVLTF,NA,TRBV29-1,TRBJ2-6,TRBD2
TGTGCCTGCAGCGTAGGACAGGCTAACACTGAAGCTTTCTTT,CACSVGQANTEAFF,NA,TRBV9,TRBJ1-1,TRBD1
TGCAGTGCTAGTGCCTTGAGGAACTCCTACGAGCAGTACTTC,CSASALRNSYEQYF,few,TRBV20-1,TRBJ2-7,NA
TGCGCCAGCAGCATCCAGGGACTAGCGGGAGCCCAAGAGACCCAGTACTTC,CASSIQGLAGAQETQYF,NA,TRBV5-1,TRBJ2-5,TRBD2
TGCGCCAGCAGCTGGGGACTAGCGGGAACCCTAGGGAATGAGCAGTTCTTC,CASSWGLAGTLGNEQFF,NA,TRBV5-1,TRBJ2-1,TRBD2
TGTGCCAGCAGCGACCTTGTCCTCAAAGAGACCCAGTACTTC,CASSDLVLKETQYF,many,TRBV28,TRBJ2-5,NA
TGTGCCACCGAGGGGGACACTGAAGCTTTCTTT,CATEGDTEAFF,NA,TRBV10-3,TRBJ1-1,NA
TGTGCCAGCGGACTCTCTAGGCCTGCCTACGAGCAGTACTTC,CASGLSRPAYEQYF,NA,TRBV6-2/TRBV6-3,TRBJ2-7,NA
TGTGCCAGCAGTGAAGCGCTTCGGGATAGGGGGGAGAACACTGAAGCTTTCTTT,CASSEALRDRGENTEAFF,NA,TRBV2,TRBJ1-1,NA
TGCAGCGTACCAACCGGGACTAGCGGGAGCGGGCAGTACTTC,CSVPTGTSGSGQYF,few,TRBV29-1,TRBJ2-5,TRBD2
TGTGCCAGCAGTGACAACCGGGCCATGGGGGACATTCAGTACTTC,CASSDNRAMGDIQYF,few,TRBV27,TRBJ2-4,NA
TGCGCCAGCAGCTTGGACAGCGAGTGGGGCTATGGCTACACCTTC,CASSLDSEWGYGYTF,once,TRBV5-1,TRBJ1-2,NA
TGTGCCAGCAGTTTATGGCCGGGGATTGGAGCTTTCTTT,CASSLWPGIGAFF,once,TRBV27,TRBJ1-1,NA
TGCAGCGTTGAAGAGGGGGGCCGGGGGTTCCAAGAGACCCAGTACTTC,CSVEEGGRGFQETQYF,NA,TRBV29-1,TRBJ2-5,NA
TGTGCCACCTTCCCTTGGGAGTCTAGCACAGATACGCAGTATTTT,CATFPWESSTDTQYF,NA,TRBV6-2/TRBV6-3,TRBJ2-3,NA